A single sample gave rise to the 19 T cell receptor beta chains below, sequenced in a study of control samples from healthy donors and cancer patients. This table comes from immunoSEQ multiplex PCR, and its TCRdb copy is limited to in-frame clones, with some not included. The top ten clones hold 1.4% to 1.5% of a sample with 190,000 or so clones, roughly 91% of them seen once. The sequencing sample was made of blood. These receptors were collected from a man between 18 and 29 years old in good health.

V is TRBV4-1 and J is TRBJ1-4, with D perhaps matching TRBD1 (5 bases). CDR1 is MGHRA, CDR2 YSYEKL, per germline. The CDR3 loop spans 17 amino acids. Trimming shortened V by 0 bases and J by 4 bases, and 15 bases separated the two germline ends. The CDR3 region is CASSQEGVRGGNEKLFF. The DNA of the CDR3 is TGCGCCAGCAGCCAAGAGGGGGTAAGGGGTGGTAATGAAAAACTGTTTTTT.

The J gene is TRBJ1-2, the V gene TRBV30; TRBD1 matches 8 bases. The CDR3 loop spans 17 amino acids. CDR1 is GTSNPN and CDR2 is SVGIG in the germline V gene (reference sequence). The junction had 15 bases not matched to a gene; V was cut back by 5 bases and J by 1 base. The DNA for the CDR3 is TGTGCCTGGGTCCAGATAGGACAGGGACCCTTTAACTATGGCTACACCTTC. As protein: CAWVQIGQGPFNYGYTF.

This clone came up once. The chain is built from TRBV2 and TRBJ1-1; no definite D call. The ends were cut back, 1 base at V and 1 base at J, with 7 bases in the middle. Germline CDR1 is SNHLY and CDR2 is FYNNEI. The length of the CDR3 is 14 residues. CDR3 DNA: TGTGCCAGCAGTGAAGTGGCCCAGAACACTGAAGCTTTCTTT. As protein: CASSEVAQNTEAFF.

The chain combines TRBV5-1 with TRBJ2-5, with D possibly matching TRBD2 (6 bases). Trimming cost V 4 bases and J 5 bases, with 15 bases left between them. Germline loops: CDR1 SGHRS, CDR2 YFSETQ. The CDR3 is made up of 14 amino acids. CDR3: CASSEGLEGETQYF. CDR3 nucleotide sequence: TGCGCCAGCAGCGAGGGACTCGAGGGGGAGACCCAGTACTTC.

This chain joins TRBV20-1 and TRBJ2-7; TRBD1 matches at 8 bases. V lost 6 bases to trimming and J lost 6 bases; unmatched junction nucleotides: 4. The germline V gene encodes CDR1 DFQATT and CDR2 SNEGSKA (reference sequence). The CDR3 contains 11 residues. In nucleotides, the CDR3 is TGCAGTGCCGGCGGACAGGGCGAGCAGTACTTC. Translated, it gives CSAGGQGEQYF.

The chain's CDR3 is CASRGNSPLHF. In nucleotides, the CDR3 is TGTGCCAGTAGGGGTAATTCACCCCTCCACTTT. The chain is built from TRBV19 and TRBJ1-6; D not certain. V lost 6 bases and J 6 bases, leaving 3 bases between the germline ends. Germline lookup yields CDR1 LNHDA and CDR2 SQIVND (reference sequence). The CDR3 covers 11 residues.

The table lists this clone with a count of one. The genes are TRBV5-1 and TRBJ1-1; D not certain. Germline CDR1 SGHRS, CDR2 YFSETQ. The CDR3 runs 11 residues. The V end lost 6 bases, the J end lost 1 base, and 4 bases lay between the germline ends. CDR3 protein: CASIGNTEAFF. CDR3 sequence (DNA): TGCGCCAGCATAGGGAACACTGAAGCTTTCTTT.

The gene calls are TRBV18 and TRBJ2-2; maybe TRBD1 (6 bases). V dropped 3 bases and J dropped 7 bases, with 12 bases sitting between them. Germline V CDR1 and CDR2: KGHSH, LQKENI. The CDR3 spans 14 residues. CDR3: CASSPTGSSGELFF. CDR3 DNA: TGTGCCAGCTCACCCACAGGGTCGAGCGGGGAGCTGTTTTTT.

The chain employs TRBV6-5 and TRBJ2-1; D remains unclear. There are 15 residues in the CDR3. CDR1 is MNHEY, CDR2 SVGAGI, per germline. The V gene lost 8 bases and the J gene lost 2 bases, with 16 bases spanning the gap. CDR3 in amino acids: CASQTSWSPYNEQFF. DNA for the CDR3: TGTGCCAGCCAAACCAGTTGGTCCCCCTACAATGAGCAGTTCTTC.

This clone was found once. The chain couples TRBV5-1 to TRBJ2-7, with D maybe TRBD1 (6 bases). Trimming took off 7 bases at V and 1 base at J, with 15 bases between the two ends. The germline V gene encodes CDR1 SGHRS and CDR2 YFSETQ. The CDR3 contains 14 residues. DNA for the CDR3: TGCGCCAGCCGGTCTATGGACAGTTCCTACGAGCAGTACTTC. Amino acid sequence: CASRSMDSSYEQYF.

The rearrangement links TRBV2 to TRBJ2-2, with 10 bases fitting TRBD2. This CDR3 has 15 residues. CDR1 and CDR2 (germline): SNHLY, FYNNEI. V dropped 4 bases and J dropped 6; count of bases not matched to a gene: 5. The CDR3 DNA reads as TGTGCCAGCAGTGTTGAGCGGGGGGGCCCCGGGGAGCTGTTTTTT. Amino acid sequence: CASSVERGGPGELFF.

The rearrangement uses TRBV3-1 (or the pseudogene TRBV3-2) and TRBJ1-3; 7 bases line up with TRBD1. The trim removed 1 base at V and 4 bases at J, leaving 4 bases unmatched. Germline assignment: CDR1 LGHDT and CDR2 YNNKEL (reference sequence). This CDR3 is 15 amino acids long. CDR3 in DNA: TGTGCCAGCAGCCAAGCCGGGACAGCAGGAAACACCATATATTTT. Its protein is CASSQAGTAGNTIYF.

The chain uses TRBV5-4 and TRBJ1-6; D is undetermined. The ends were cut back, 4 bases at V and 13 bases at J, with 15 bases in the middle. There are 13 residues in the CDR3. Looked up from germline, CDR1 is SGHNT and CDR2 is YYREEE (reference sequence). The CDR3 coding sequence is TGTGCCAGCAGCCTTGATGATAGCGGCCCCCTCCACTTT. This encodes CASSLDDSGPLHF.

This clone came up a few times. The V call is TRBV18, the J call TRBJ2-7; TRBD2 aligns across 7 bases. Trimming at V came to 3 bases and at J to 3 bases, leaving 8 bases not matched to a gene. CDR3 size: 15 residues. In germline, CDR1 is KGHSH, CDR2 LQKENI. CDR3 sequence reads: CASSPVPTSDYEQYF. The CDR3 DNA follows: TGTGCCAGCTCACCGGTGCCTACTAGCGACTACGAGCAGTACTTC.

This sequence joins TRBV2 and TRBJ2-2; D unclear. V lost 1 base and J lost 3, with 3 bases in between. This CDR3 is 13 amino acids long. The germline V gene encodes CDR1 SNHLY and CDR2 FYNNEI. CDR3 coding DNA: TGTGCCAGCAGTGAAGAGGACACCGGGGAGCTGTTTTTT. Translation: CASSEEDTGELFF.

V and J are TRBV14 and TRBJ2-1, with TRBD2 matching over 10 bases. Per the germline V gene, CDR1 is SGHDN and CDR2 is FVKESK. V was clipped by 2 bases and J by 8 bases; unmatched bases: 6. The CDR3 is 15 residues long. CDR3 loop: CASSQTSGGAYEQFF. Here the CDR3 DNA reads TGTGCCAGCAGCCAAACGAGCGGGGGGGCCTATGAGCAGTTCTTC.

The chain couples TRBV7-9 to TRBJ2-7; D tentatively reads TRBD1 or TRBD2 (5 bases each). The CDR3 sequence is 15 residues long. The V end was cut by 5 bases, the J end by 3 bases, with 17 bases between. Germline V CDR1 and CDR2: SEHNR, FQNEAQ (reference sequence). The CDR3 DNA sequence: TGTGCCAGCAGCCCAGGTGGGGGAAAGAGCTACGAGCAGTACTTC. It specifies CASSPGGGKSYEQYF. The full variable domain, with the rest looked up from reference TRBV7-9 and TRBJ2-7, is DTGVSQNPRHKITKRGQNVTFRCDPISEHNRLYWYRQTLGQGPEFLTYFQNEAQLEKSRLLSDRFSAERPKGSFSTLEIQRTEQGDSAMYLCASSPGGGKSYEQYFGPGTRLTVT.

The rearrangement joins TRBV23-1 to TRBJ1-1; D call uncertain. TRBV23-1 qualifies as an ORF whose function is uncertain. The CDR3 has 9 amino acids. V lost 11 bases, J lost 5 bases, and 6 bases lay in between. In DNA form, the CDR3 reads TGCGCCGGTAAAACTGAAGCTTTCTTT. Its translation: CAGKTEAFF.

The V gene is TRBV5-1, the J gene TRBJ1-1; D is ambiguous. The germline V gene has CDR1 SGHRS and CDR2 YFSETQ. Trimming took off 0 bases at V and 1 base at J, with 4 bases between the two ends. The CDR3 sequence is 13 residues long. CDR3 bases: TGCGCCAGCAGCTTGGAGAAGAACACTGAAGCTTTCTTT. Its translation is CASSLEKNTEAFF.